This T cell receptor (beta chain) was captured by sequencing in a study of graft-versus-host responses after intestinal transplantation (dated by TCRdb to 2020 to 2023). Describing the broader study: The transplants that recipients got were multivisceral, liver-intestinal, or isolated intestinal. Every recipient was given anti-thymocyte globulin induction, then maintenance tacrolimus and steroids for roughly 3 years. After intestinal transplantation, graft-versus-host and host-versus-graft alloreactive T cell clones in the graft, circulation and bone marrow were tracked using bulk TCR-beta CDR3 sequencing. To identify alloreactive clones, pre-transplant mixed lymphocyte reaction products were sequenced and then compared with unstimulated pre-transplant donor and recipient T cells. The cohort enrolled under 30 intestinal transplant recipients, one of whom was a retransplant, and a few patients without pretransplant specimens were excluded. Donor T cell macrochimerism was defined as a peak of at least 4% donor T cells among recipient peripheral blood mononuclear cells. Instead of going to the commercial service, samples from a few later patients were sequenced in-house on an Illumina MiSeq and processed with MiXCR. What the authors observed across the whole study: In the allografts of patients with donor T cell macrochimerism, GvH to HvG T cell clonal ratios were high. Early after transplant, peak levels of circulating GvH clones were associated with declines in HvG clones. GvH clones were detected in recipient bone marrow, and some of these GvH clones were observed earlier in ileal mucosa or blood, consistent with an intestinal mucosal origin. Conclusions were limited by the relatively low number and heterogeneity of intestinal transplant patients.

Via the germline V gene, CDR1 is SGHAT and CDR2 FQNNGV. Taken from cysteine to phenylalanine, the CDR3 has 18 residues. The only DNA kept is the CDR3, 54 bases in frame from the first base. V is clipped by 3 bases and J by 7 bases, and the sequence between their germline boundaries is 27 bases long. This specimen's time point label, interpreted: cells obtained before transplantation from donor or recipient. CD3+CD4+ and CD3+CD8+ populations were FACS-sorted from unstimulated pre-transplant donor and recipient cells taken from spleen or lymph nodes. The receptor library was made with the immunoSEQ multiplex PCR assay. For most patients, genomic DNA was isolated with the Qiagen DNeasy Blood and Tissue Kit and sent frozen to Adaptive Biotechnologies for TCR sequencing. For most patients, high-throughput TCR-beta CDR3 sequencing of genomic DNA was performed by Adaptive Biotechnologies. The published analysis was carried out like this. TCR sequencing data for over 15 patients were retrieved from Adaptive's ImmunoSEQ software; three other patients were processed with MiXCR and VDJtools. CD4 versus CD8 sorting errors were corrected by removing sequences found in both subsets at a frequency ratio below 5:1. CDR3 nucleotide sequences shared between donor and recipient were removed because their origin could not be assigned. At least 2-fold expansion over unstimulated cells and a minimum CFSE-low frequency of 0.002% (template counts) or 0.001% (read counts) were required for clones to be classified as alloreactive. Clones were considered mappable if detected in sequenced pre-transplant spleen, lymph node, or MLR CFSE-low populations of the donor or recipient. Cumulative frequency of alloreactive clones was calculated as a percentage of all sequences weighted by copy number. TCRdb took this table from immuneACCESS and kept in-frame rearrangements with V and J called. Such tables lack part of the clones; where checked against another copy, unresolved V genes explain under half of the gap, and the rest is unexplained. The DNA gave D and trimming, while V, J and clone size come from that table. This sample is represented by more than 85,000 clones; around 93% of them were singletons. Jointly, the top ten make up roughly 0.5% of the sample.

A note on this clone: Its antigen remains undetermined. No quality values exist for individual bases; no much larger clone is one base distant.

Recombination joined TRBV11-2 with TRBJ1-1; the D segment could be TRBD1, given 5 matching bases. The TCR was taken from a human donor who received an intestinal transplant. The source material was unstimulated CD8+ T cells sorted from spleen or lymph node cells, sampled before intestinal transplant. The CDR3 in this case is CASSLGTGPGRGPFEAFF. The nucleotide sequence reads TGTGCCAGCAGCTTGGGGACGGGACCGGGACGAGGGCCATTTGAAGCTTTCTTT.